What follows is one TCR beta chain and its context. The target antigen is unknown. These data originate in a study of cytomegalovirus exposure and HLA in healthy donors. The study, taken as a whole, reports: A further, later analysis showed that HLA-associated TCR beta chains (compared with equally common others) were more clonally expanded. CMV antigen specificity was confirmed in vitro for a few CMV-associated chains.

With V trimmed by 4 bases and J by 2 bases, 7 bases remained unmatched. The CDR3 totals 15 residues. From germline, CDR1 is SNHLY and CDR2 FYNNEI. PCR employed 60 Vbeta and 13 Jbeta primers. TCRdb's table, derived via immunoSEQ multiplex PCR, lists solely in-frame clones and lacks some. The table lists 200,000 to 250,000 clones, over 70% of them singletons, with around 2.9% in the top ten. The sample comprised PBMCs. V and J are TRBV2 and TRBJ2-5, with TRBD2 matching over 7 bases. This TCR was sampled from a woman aged 60-75 years in good health and CMV-seropositive. CDR3 amino acids: CASSGPSGVQETQYF. CDR3 nucleotide sequence: TGTGCCAGCAGTGGACCTAGCGGAGTACAAGAGACCCAGTACTTC.